The 20 T cell receptor beta chains below all came from one sample that was sequenced in a study of response to subunit inactivated influenza vaccine. TCRdb processed the RT-PCR reads anew with MiXCR; each CDR3 protein has one entry. The sample carries about 700,000 distinct CDR3 sequences, about 14% recorded once. The sequencing here drew on PBMCs from blood, taken around two weeks before vaccination. The receptors come from a man aged 50-59 years who received an inactivated influenza vaccine.

Only a few counts were recorded for this clonotype. J is TRBJ1-4 and V is TRBV7-9; 7 bases agree with TRBD1. Germline V gene data show CDR1 as SEHNR and CDR2 as FQNEAQ (reference sequence). V shed 5 bases and J 5 bases; nucleotides not matched to a gene: 8. The CDR3 covers 15 residues. As DNA, the CDR3 is TGTGCCAGCAGCCGGGACAGAGGGAGCAATGAAAAACTGTTTTTT. Amino acids: CASSRDRGSNEKLFF.

This clonotype has more than one count but fewer than ten. The chain combines TRBV15 with TRBJ2-6; D tentatively fits TRBD1 or TRBD2 (5 bases each). The CDR3 contains 16 residues. Germline V lookup: CDR1 LNHNV, CDR2 YYDKDF (reference sequence). Deletions cut 6 bases from V and 0 bases from J, with 12 bases between. The CDR3, as DNA: TGTGCCACCAGTGGGACCACCGGCTCTGGGGCCAACGTCCTGACTTTC. This codes for CATSGTTGSGANVLTF.

The chain links TRBV20-1 to TRBJ1-5; 9 bases align to TRBD1. The length of the CDR3 is 12 residues. The V gene's germline CDR1 is DFQATT and CDR2 SNEGSKA (reference sequence). V lost 6 bases and J lost 6; bases outside the gene matches: 3. This chain's CDR3 is CSAVTGGQPQHF. DNA of the CDR3: TGCAGTGCAGTGACAGGGGGTCAGCCCCAGCATTTT.

This clonotype turned up a few times. This chain connects TRBV14 to TRBJ1-2; a possible D gene is TRBD1 (6 bases). Deletions cut 2 bases from V and 8 bases from J, with 15 bases between. The CDR3 sequence is 14 residues long. The germline CDR1 and CDR2 sequences are SGHDN and FVKESK. The CDR3 is CASSQTPTGTGYTF. DNA of the CDR3: TGTGCCAGCAGCCAAACCCCTACAGGGACCGGCTACACCTTC.

The sample holds a few counts of this clonotype. This sequence joins TRBV29-1 and TRBJ2-7, with TRBD1 matching over 8 bases. V lost 4 bases to trimming and J lost 6 bases; unmatched junction nucleotides: 5. Germline values: CDR1 SQVTM, CDR2 ANQGSEA. The CDR3 extends over 12 amino acids. The CDR3 here is CSVVQGALEQYF. The CDR3 DNA reads TGCAGCGTTGTCCAGGGGGCACTCGAGCAGTACTTC.

This clonotype was observed a few times. Here the CDR3 reads CASSLAPAGGPETQYF. The DNA for the CDR3 is TGTGCCAGCAGCTTAGCGCCGGCGGGGGGGCCGGAGACCCAGTACTTC. J is TRBJ2-5 and V is TRBV7-9; 9 bases are shared with TRBD2. The junction had 7 bases not matched to a gene; V was cut back by 0 bases and J by 5 bases. The CDR3 is made up of 16 amino acids. CDR1 and CDR2 from the germline V gene are SEHNR and FQNEAQ (reference sequence).

This clonotype has at least ten counts. Here the CDR3 reads CATEEVQGLTGELFF. DNA for the CDR3: TGCGCCACCGAGGAGGTCCAGGGGCTCACCGGGGAGCTGTTTTTT. V is TRBV4-3 and J is TRBJ2-2, with TRBD1 as a possible D gene (6 bases). Trimming left V 10 bases short and J 4 bases short, with 19 bases between. Per germline, CDR1 LGHNA and CDR2 YSLEER. This CDR3 spans 15 amino acids.

The chain has TRBV29-1 and TRBJ2-5; no definite D call. Germline lookup yields CDR1 SQVTM and CDR2 ANQGSEA. The CDR3 runs 16 residues. The V end was cut by 4 bases, the J end by 3 bases, with 21 bases between. The CDR3, as DNA: TGCAGCGTTGGTCCAGGTGGGGTTATAGGAAAAGAGACCCAGTACTTC. Amino acid sequence: CSVGPGGVIGKETQYF.

This clonotype occurred a few times. The rearrangement links TRBV27 to TRBJ2-7, with 7 bases lining up with TRBD2. The V gene's germline CDR1 is MNHEY and CDR2 SMNVEV (reference sequence). There are 17 residues in the CDR3. With 2 bases clipped from V and 3 bases from J, the junction kept 13 bases outside the gene matches. The CDR3 sequence: CASSLMSAGEALYEQYF. Here the CDR3 DNA reads TGTGCCAGCAGTTTAATGTCTGCGGGAGAGGCCCTCTACGAGCAGTACTTC.

The rearrangement uses TRBV25-1 and TRBJ2-1; D may be TRBD2 (5 bases). Germline CDR1 MGHDK, CDR2 SYGVNS. Trimming cost V 1 base and J 6 bases, with 13 bases left between them. The CDR3 runs to 15 residues. The CDR3: CASSEFVGVGNEQFF. CDR3 sequence (DNA): TGTGCCAGCAGTGAATTCGTGGGAGTTGGCAATGAGCAGTTCTTC.

J is TRBJ2-1 and V is TRBV12-3 or TRBV12-4, with 14 positions matching TRBD2. The CDR3 runs 16 residues. The junction had 3 bases not matched to a gene; V was cut back by 0 bases and J by 8 bases. The CDR3 DNA reads as TGTGCCAGCAGTTTAGCGACTAGCGGGAGGGGGGATGAGCAGTTCTTC. Residues: CASSLATSGRGDEQFF.

This clonotype occurred a few times. The genes are TRBV6-4 and TRBJ2-5; D is uncertain. The ends were cut back, 1 base at V and 0 bases at J, with 15 bases in the middle. CDR1 is MRHNA, CDR2 SNTAGT, per germline. The CDR3 is 17 residues long. CDR3 nucleotides: TGTGCCAGCAGTGACTACTTGAGACGAAAGTACCAAGAGACCCAGTACTTC. As protein: CASSDYLRRKYQETQYF.

This clonotype has just one count. This rearrangement joins TRBV14 to TRBJ1-3; D is ambiguous. Germline CDR1 reads SGHDN; CDR2 reads FVKESK. This CDR3 region has 15 residues. V lost 6 bases to trimming and J lost 0 bases, with 12 bases between them. The CDR3 sequence is CASRRVHASGNTIYF. The DNA for the CDR3 is TGTGCCAGCAGAAGGGTCCACGCCTCTGGAAACACCATATATTTT.

V gene TRBV20-1 combines with J gene TRBJ2-3, with a tentative D call TRBD2 (5 bases). The V end lost 5 bases, the J end lost 0 bases, and 15 bases lay between the germline ends. The CDR3 spans 15 residues. Germline values: CDR1 DFQATT, CDR2 SNEGSKA (reference sequence). The chain's CDR3 is CSAQTPRGSTDTQYF. The CDR3 region has the DNA TGCAGTGCTCAAACCCCCCGAGGGAGCACAGATACGCAGTATTTT.

Only a few counts were recorded for this clonotype. This chain links TRBV4-3 with TRBJ2-5; 10 nucleotides match TRBD1. J lost 5 bases, V lost 0 bases, and 0 bases had no gene match. Germline V gives CDR1 LGHNA, CDR2 YSLEER. The CDR3 is 14 residues long. CDR3 amino acids: CASSQEDRGETQYF. CDR3 DNA: TGCGCCAGCAGCCAAGAGGACAGGGGGGAGACCCAGTACTTC.

The J gene is TRBJ2-3, the V gene TRBV7-9, with a possible D match to TRBD2 (6 bases). The CDR3 spans 15 residues. Trimming took off 5 bases at V and 0 bases at J, with 12 bases between the two ends. Germline V gives CDR1 SEHNR, CDR2 FQNEAQ (reference sequence). CDR3 in amino acids: CASSVSGPSTDTQYF. Here the CDR3 DNA reads TGTGCCAGCAGCGTTAGCGGACCCAGCACAGATACGCAGTATTTT.

This clonotype occurred a few times. The V call is TRBV12-3 or TRBV12-4, the J call TRBJ1-5; no reliable D call. The CDR3 length is 14 residues. Trimming removed 5 bases from V and 8 bases from J, with 16 bases in between. The chain's CDR3 is CASSLGHTNKPQHF. Written as DNA, the CDR3 is TGTGCCAGCAGTCTCGGCCACACGAACAAGCCCCAGCATTTT.

The rearrangement links TRBV12-3 or TRBV12-4 to TRBJ2-7; 9 nucleotides agree with TRBD2. V shed 6 bases, J shed 3 bases, and the junction held 9 bases outside the gene matches. This CDR3 comprises 15 residues. The CDR3 loop is CASSLSGGKVYEQYF. CDR3 sequence (DNA): TGTGCCAGCAGCCTTAGCGGGGGAAAAGTCTACGAGCAGTACTTC.

To note about this clonotype: Sequence at one end of the junction differs from germline and may be a read error. The chain links TRBV4-3 to TRBJ2-2; possibly TRBD2 for D (5 bases). CDR1 and CDR2 (germline): LGHNA, YSLEER. The CDR3 covers 17 residues. CDR3 in amino acids: CASSQAVLRVSTGELFF. In DNA form, the CDR3 reads TGCGCCAGCAGCCAAGCCGTACTTAGGGTTTCCACCGGGGAGCTTTTTTTT.

There are a few counts of this clonotype. The chain combines TRBV7-8 with TRBJ2-7; 8 bases fit TRBD1. The CDR3 loop spans 14 amino acids. V gave up 6 bases and J gave up 3 bases; unmatched junction bases: 7. Germline CDR1 and CDR2: SGHVS and FQNEAQ. In DNA, the CDR3 is TGTGCCAGCAGTACCGGGACAGGAAACTACGAGCAGTACTTC. It translates to CASSTGTGNYEQYF. The complete variable domain, with remaining parts taken from reference TRBV7-8 and TRBJ2-7, reads GAGVSQSPRYKVAKRGQDVALRCDPISGHVSLFWYQQALGQGPEFLTYFQNEAQLDKSGLPSDRFFAERPEGSVSTLKIQRTQQEDSAVYLCASSTGTGNYEQYFGPGTRLTVT.